The 9 T cell receptor beta chains in this list originate from one sample, sequenced in a study of shared clonotypes between healthy human individuals. Only in-frame clones appear in the TCRdb table, and some are missing; sequencing was by immunoSEQ multiplex PCR. The sample has 2 million to 2.5 million clones; approximately 95% are singletons. Sample: naive CD4+ T cells sorted from blood. Indicated subset: CD45RA+ positively selected. Receptors were obtained from a man in his late teens or twenties in good health.

The table lists this clone with a count of one. Other DNA sequences in the sample encode the same CDR3. The rearrangement links TRBV7-2 to TRBJ1-2, with D tentatively TRBD1 (6 bases). V was pared by 3 bases and J by 7 bases, with 12 bases between. The germline CDR1 and CDR2 sequences are SGHTA and FQGNSA. CDR3 size: 13 residues. CDR3 sequence (DNA): TGTGCCAGCAGCTTCCCAGGGGTAGGTGGCTACACCTTC. It specifies CASSFPGVGGYTF.

Points on this clone: Other DNA sequences of this sample code for an identical CDR3. The chain uses TRBV7-9 and TRBJ1-1; TRBD1 is a possible D gene (5 bases). This CDR3 is built from 15 residues. V was cut by 4 bases and J by 1 base, with 13 bases left in between. Germline values: CDR1 SEHNR, CDR2 FQNEAQ (reference sequence). The CDR3 protein is CASSSPTGANTEAFF. The CDR3 DNA sequence: TGTGCCAGCAGCTCTCCTACAGGAGCGAACACTGAAGCTTTCTTT. Combining the CDR3 with reference TRBV7-9 and TRBJ1-1 gives the whole variable domain DTGVSQNPRHKITKRGQNVTFRCDPISEHNRLYWYRQTLGQGPEFLTYFQNEAQLEKSRLLSDRFSAERPKGSFSTLEIQRTEQGDSAMYLCASSSPTGANTEAFFGQGTRLTVV.

The V call is TRBV7-2, the J call TRBJ1-1; D is possibly TRBD1 (5 bases). Germline CDR1 SGHTA, CDR2 FQGNSA. This CDR3 is built from 15 residues. Between the trimmed V and J ends, which lost 5 bases and 1 base, there was a span of 14 bases. The CDR3 sequence: CASSIQGHQNTEAFF. CDR3 DNA sequence: TGTGCCAGCAGCATACAAGGACACCAGAACACTGAAGCTTTCTTT.

The chain couples TRBV10-2 to TRBJ2-2, with a tentative D call TRBD1 (6 bases). V lost 8 bases, J lost 5 bases, and 9 bases lay in between. Germline loops: CDR1 WSHSY, CDR2 SAAADI. CDR3 size: 12 residues. The CDR3 here is CASSQGTGELFF. CDR3 bases: TGCGCCAGCTCTCAGGGGACCGGGGAGCTGTTTTTT.

The chain uses TRBV19 and TRBJ2-5; D ambiguous. V was cut by 10 bases and J by 1 base, with 16 bases left in between. This CDR3 is 14 amino acids long. The germline gives CDR1 LNHDA, CDR2 SQIVND (reference sequence). CDR3: CATRIGGSQETQYF. The DNA for the CDR3 is TGTGCCACCCGTATAGGTGGGTCCCAAGAGACCCAGTACTTC.

This chain uses TRBV7-8 with TRBJ2-7; D possibly corresponds to TRBD1 (5 bases). Looked up from germline, CDR1 is SGHVS and CDR2 is FQNEAQ. CDR3 size: 15 residues. The V end was cut by 5 bases, the J end by 4 bases, with 18 bases between. This chain's CDR3 is CASSGDSLTGYEQYF. The CDR3 DNA reads as TGTGCCAGCAGCGGAGACAGTCTTACCGGATACGAGCAGTACTTC.

The chain joins TRBV2 to TRBJ2-5; TRBD1 aligns across 8 bases. Germline trimming cut 6 bases from V and 7 bases from J; bases unmatched to any gene: 7. The V gene's germline CDR1 is SNHLY and CDR2 FYNNEI. This CDR3 is built from 13 residues. The CDR3 region is CASRIQGVGTQYF. The CDR3 DNA reads TGTGCCAGCAGAATACAGGGGGTGGGGACCCAGTACTTC.

In the case of this clone: The sample contains more than one DNA sequence encoding this CDR3. The chain recombines TRBV7-3 with TRBJ2-5; possibly TRBD2 for D (5 bases). In germline, CDR1 is SGHTA, CDR2 FQGTGA. V shed 2 bases and J shed 5 bases, with 9 bases lying between them. The CDR3 sequence is 13 residues long. The CDR3 loop reads CASSLERGETQYF. The CDR3 region has the DNA TGTGCCAGCAGCTTAGAGAGAGGGGAGACCCAGTACTTC.

This chain links TRBV7-2 with TRBJ2-3; 10 bases line up with TRBD2. V dropped 0 bases and J dropped 4; count of bases not matched to a gene: 4. The CDR3 loop spans 16 amino acids. Germline assignment: CDR1 SGHTA and CDR2 FQGNSA. This chain's CDR3 is CASSLAASGSADTQYF. The CDR3 DNA reads as TGTGCCAGCAGCTTAGCTGCTAGCGGGAGTGCAGATACGCAGTATTTT.